This T cell receptor (beta chain) is from a study of cytomegalovirus exposure and HLA in healthy donors. CDR1 SNHLY and CDR2 FYNNEI come from the germline V gene. The CDR3 loop spans 14 amino acids. Between the trimmed V and J ends, which lost 3 bases and 5 bases, there was a span of 13 bases. As for this clone: Its antigen is not known.

Study conclusions and caveats: Later work associated fewer than 20,000 TCR beta sequences with HLA alleles at 0.05 false discovery rate. There were a few CMV-associated chains whose specificity for CMV antigens was confirmed in vitro.

This PCR relied on a set of 60 Vbeta primers and 13 Jbeta primers. Authors' processing steps: In a later analysis, around 12 million of 75 million to 90 million unique beta chains occurred in at least two donors. Sequencing used immunoSEQ multiplex PCR; TCRdb keeps in-frame clones, though not all of them. That table is the source of V, J and clone size, and D and trimming were worked out from the DNA. Across approximately 100,000 clones, the top ten clones capture about 0.59% of the sample. This chain joins TRBV2 and TRBJ1-1, with D possibly TRBD1 on 6 matching bases. The material sequenced was PBMCs. The source is a man over 45 in good health and CMV-seronegative. The CDR3 protein is CASSEAGRGTEAFF. For the CDR3, the DNA is TGTGCCAGCAGTGAGGCTGGGAGGGGGACTGAAGCTTTCTTT.